These T cell receptor beta chains were read from a single sample in a study of blood T cell repertoires in COVID-19. The data were produced by immunoSEQ multiplex PCR, yet TCRdb's version contains in-frame clones alone and is incomplete. Among 300,000 to 400,000 clones, 80% to 90% were seen once, and the ten largest hold over 0.95%. What was sequenced was PBMCs or T cells enriched from blood (not recorded which). The receptors come from a man aged 18-30 years who had recovered from COVID-19. Each CDR3 is given with its conserved first and last residue. Each record gives: CDR3 DNA, CDR3 protein, D gene, J gene, V gene, clone size. The D gene is left open where the match is weak. Where a row states a size, it is once, few, many or the class of an expanded clone; other rows omit it.

CDR3nt: TGTGCCAGCAGCTTTTACGGGGGGGCCCCCGGGGAGCTGTTTTTT
CDR3aa: CASSFYGGAPGELFF
d_gene: TRBD2
j_gene: TRBJ2-2
v_gene: TRBV5-4
abundance: .

CDR3nt: TGCAGCGTCGGGACAGGGGGAGCCAAAAACATTCAGTACTTC
CDR3aa: CSVGTGGAKNIQYF
d_gene: TRBD1
j_gene: TRBJ2-4
v_gene: TRBV29-1
abundance: .

CDR3nt: TGCGCCAGCAGCCTGGGGCTGGGTAGCGGGACGCCTCGCTCCTACGAGCAGTACTTC
CDR3aa: CASSLGLGSGTPRSYEQYF
d_gene: TRBD2
j_gene: TRBJ2-7
v_gene: TRBV5-1
abundance: .

CDR3nt: TGTGCCATCAGCCAGGGACAGGGGGGAGAGACCCAGTACTTC
CDR3aa: CAISQGQGGETQYF
d_gene: TRBD1
j_gene: TRBJ2-5
v_gene: TRBV10-3
abundance: .

CDR3nt: TGTGCCAGCAGTTTCACGCCCGGGACTAGCGGGTGGAGCTCCTACGAGCAGTACTTC
CDR3aa: CASSFTPGTSGWSSYEQYF
d_gene: TRBD2
j_gene: TRBJ2-7
v_gene: TRBV7-8
abundance: .

CDR3nt: TGTGCCAGCAGCCTGGGACAGAACACCGGGGAGCTGTTTTTT
CDR3aa: CASSLGQNTGELFF
d_gene: .
j_gene: TRBJ2-2
v_gene: TRBV5-8
abundance: .

CDR3nt: TGTGCCAGCAGTTACTGGGCAGGCTCTGGGAGGACTGAAGCTTTCTTT
CDR3aa: CASSYWAGSGRTEAFF
d_gene: .
j_gene: TRBJ1-1
v_gene: TRBV6-5
abundance: .

CDR3nt: TGTGCCAGCAGTTACGGGGCGGGAGGGCCTCAAGAGCAGTACTTC
CDR3aa: CASSYGAGGPQEQYF
d_gene: TRBD2
j_gene: TRBJ2-7
v_gene: TRBV6-5
abundance: few

CDR3nt: TGCGCCAGCAGCCAAGCAGTTAAAATAGCCAATCGGAATGAGCAGTTCTTC
CDR3aa: CASSQAVKIANRNEQFF
d_gene: .
j_gene: TRBJ2-1
v_gene: TRBV4-1
abundance: .

CDR3nt: TGTGCCAGCAGCTTAGATCCCAGGGTCGGAAACACCATATATTTT
CDR3aa: CASSLDPRVGNTIYF
d_gene: .
j_gene: TRBJ1-3
v_gene: TRBV7-2
abundance: .

CDR3nt: TGTGCCAGCAGCTTCGGGACTAGCGGGGGTAGCTCCTACGAGCAGTACTTC
CDR3aa: CASSFGTSGGSSYEQYF
d_gene: TRBD2
j_gene: TRBJ2-7
v_gene: TRBV5-5
abundance: once

CDR3nt: TGTGCCTGGAGCAGACAGGGGAGTTACCAAGAGACCCAGTACTTC
CDR3aa: CAWSRQGSYQETQYF
d_gene: TRBD1
j_gene: TRBJ2-5
v_gene: TRBV30
abundance: .

CDR3nt: TGTGCCAGCAGTCTTGGAGGGACAGGGATCTCCTACGAGCAGTACTTC
CDR3aa: CASSLGGTGISYEQYF
d_gene: TRBD1
j_gene: TRBJ2-7
v_gene: TRBV28
abundance: .

CDR3nt: TGCAGCGTTGAAGATCTCAGGGGGCCGGGCGGGGAGCTGTTTTTT
CDR3aa: CSVEDLRGPGGELFF
d_gene: TRBD1
j_gene: TRBJ2-2
v_gene: TRBV29-1
abundance: .

CDR3nt: TGTGCCAGCAGGGTACAACAGGGGACTAACACTGAAGCTTTCTTT
CDR3aa: CASRVQQGTNTEAFF
d_gene: TRBD1
j_gene: TRBJ1-1
v_gene: TRBV28
abundance: .

CDR3nt: TGCGCCAGCAGCCCCTCGGACAGGGGGTCGGAAAAACTGTTTTTT
CDR3aa: CASSPSDRGSEKLFF
d_gene: TRBD1
j_gene: TRBJ1-4
v_gene: TRBV4-3
abundance: .

CDR3nt: TGTGCCAGCAGCGGGACAGGGGTTGGGACCTATGGCTACACCTTC
CDR3aa: CASSGTGVGTYGYTF
d_gene: TRBD1
j_gene: TRBJ1-2
v_gene: TRBV11-2
abundance: .

CDR3nt: TGTGCCAGCAGTGATGCGGGGAGTGAAGCTTTCTTT
CDR3aa: CASSDAGSEAFF
d_gene: .
j_gene: TRBJ1-1
v_gene: TRBV2
abundance: .

CDR3nt: TGTGCCACCAGTGATTTGCAGTCCAGGGTCACTGAAGCTTTCTTT
CDR3aa: CATSDLQSRVTEAFF
d_gene: .
j_gene: TRBJ1-1
v_gene: TRBV24-1
abundance: .

CDR3nt: TGTGCCAGCAGCTTCACCGGGACAGGGGTCCGTTTGGACAATCAGCCCCAGCATTTT
CDR3aa: CASSFTGTGVRLDNQPQHF
d_gene: TRBD1
j_gene: TRBJ1-5
v_gene: TRBV5-6
abundance: .